Below, one TCR beta chain is given with its context. As yet, its antigen is unknown. This table comes from immunoSEQ multiplex PCR, and its TCRdb copy is limited to in-frame clones, with some not included. Of about 96,000 clones in the sample, about 90% were seen once. Germline CDR1 LNHDA, CDR2 SQIVND (reference sequence). CDR3 length equals 13 residues. V lost 9 bases to trimming and J lost 4 bases, with 15 bases between them. This sample was included in a study of T cell responses to AZD1222 COVID-19 vaccine. Study-wide results and limits: Across the whole spike, CD4 TCRs peaked at regions 160-218 and 743-854.

This specimen was peripheral blood, taken on day 0 of AZD1222 vaccination. The sequence was collected from an adult in good health. The V call is TRBV19, the J call TRBJ1-2; D possibly corresponds to TRBD1 (5 bases). The CDR3: CARSPGLTYGYTF. In DNA form, the CDR3 reads TGTGCCAGGTCTCCGGGACTGACCTATGGCTACACCTTC.